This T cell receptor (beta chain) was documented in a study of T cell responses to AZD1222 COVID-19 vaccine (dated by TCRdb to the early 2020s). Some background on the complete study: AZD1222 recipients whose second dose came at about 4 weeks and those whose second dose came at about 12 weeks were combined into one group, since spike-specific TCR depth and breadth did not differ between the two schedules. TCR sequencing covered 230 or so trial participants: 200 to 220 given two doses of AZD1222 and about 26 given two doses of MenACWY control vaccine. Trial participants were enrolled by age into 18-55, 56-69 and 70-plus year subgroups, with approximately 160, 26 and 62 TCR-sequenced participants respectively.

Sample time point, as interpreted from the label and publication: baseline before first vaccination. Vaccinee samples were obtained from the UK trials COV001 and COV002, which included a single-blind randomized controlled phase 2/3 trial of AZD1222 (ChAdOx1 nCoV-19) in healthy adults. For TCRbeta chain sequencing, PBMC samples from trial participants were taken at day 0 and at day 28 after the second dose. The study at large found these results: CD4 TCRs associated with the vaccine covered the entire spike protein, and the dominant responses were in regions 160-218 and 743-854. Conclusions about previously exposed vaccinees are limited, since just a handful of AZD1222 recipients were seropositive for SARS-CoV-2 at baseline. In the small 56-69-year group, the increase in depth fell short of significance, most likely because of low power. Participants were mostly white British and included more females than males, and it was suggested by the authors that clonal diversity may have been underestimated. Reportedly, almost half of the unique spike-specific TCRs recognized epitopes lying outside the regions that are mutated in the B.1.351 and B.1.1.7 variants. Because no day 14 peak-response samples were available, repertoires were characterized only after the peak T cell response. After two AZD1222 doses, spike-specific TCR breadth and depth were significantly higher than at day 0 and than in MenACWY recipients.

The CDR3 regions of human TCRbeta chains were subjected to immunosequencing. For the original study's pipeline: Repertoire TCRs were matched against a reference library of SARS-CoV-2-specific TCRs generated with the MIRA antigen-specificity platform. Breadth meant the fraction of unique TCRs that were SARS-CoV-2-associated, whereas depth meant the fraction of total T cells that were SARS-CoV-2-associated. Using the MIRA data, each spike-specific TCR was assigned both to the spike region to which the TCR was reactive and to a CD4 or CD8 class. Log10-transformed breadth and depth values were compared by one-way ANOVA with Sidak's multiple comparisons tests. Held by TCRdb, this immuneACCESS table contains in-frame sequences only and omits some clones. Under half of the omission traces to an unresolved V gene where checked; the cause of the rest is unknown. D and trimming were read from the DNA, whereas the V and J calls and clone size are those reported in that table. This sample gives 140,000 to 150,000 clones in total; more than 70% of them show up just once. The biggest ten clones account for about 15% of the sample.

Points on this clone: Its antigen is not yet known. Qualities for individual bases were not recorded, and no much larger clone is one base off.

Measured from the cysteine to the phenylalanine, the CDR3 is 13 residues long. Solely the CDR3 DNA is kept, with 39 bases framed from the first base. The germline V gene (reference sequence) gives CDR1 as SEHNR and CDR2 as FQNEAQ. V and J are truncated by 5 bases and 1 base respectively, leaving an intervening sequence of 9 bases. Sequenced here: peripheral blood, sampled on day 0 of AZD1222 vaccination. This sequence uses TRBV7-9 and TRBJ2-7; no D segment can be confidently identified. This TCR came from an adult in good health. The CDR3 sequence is CASSLTISYEQYF. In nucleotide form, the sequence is TGTGCCAGCAGCCTCACAATATCCTACGAGCAGTACTTC.